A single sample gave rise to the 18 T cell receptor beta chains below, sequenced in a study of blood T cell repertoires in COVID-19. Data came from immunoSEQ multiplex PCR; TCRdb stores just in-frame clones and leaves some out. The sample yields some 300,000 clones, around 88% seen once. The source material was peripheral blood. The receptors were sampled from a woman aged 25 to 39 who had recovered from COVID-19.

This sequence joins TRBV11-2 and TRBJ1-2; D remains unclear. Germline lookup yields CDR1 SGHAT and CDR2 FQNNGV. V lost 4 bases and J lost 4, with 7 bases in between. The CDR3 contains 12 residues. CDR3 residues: CASSSRVYGYTF. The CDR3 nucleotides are TGTGCCAGCAGCTCCCGGGTCTATGGCTACACCTTC. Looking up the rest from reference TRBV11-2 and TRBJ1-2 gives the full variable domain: EAGVAQSPRYKIIEKRQSVAFWCNPISGHATLYWYQQILGQGPKLLIQFQNNGVVDDSQLPKDRFSAERLKGVDSTLKIQPAKLEDSAVYLCASSSRVYGYTFGSGTRLTVV.

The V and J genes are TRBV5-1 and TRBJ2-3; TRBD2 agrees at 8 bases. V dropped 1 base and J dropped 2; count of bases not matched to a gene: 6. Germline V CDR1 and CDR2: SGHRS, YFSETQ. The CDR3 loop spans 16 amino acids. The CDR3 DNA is TGCGCCAGCAGCTTGCGTGGTAGCGGGGACACAGATACGCAGTATTTT. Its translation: CASSLRGSGDTDTQYF.

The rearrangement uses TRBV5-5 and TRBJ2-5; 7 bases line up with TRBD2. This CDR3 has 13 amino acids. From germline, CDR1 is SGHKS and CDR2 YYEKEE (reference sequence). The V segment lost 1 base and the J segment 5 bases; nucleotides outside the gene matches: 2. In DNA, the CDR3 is TGTGCCAGCAGCTTGTGGGGAGGGGAGACCCAGTACTTC. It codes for CASSLWGGETQYF. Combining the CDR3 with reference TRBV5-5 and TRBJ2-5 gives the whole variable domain DAGVTQSPTHLIKTRGQQVTLRCSPISGHKSVSWYQQVLGQGPQFIFQYYEKEERGRGNFPDRFSARQFPNYSSELNVNALLLGDSALYLCASSLWGGETQYFGPGTRLLVL.

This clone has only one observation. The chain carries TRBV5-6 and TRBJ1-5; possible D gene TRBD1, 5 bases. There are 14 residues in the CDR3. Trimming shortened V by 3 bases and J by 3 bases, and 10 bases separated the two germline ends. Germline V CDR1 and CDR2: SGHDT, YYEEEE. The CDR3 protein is CASSSGQLNQPQHF. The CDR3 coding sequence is TGTGCCAGCAGCTCCGGACAACTCAATCAGCCCCAGCATTTT. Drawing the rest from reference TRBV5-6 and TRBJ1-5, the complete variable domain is DAGVTQSPTHLIKTRGQQVTLRCSPKSGHDTVSWYQQALGQGPQFIFQYYEEEERQRGNFPDRFSGHQFPNYSSELNVNALLLGDSALYLCASSSGQLNQPQHFGDGTRLSIL.

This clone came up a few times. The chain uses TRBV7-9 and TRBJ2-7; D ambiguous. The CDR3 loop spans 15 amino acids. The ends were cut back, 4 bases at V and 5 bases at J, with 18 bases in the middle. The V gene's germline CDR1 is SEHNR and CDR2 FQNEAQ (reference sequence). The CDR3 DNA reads TGTGCCAGCAGCTCCGGCCTCCCAGGTATCCACGAGCAGTACTTC. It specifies CASSSGLPGIHEQYF.

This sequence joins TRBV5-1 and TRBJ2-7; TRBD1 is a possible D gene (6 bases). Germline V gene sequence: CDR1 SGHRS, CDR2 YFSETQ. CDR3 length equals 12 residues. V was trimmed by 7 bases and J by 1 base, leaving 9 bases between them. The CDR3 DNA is TGCGCCAGCCAAGGACAGTCCTACGAGCAGTACTTC. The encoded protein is CASQGQSYEQYF.

For the CDR3, the DNA is TGCGCCAGCAGCCTTGGACAGGGGGCTACACATGAGCAGTTCTTC. This translates into CASSLGQGATHEQFF. The rearrangement links TRBV4-1 to TRBJ2-1, with 11 bases fitting TRBD1. The germline V gene encodes CDR1 MGHRA and CDR2 YSYEKL. The CDR3 has 15 residues. The ends lost 4 bases at V and 8 bases at J; junction bases unmatched: 7.

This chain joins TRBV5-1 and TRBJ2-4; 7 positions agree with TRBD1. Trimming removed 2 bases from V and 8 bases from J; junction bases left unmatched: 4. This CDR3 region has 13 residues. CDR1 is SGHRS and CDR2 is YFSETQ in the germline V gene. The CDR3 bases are TGCGCCAGCAGCTTCCAGGGGGAAGACATTCAGTACTTC. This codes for CASSFQGEDIQYF.

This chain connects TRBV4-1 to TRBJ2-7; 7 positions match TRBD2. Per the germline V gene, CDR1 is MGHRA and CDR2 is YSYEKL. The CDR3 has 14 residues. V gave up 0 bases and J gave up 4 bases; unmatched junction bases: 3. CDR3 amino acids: CASSQEYGRYEQYF. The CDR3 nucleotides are TGCGCCAGCAGCCAAGAGTACGGGAGGTACGAGCAGTACTTC.

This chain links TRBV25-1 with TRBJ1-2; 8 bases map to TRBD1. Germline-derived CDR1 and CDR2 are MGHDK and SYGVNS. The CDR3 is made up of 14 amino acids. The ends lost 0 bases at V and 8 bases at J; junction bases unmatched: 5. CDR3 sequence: CASSEYGQGSGYTF. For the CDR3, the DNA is TGTGCCAGCAGTGAATATGGACAGGGCAGCGGCTACACCTTC.

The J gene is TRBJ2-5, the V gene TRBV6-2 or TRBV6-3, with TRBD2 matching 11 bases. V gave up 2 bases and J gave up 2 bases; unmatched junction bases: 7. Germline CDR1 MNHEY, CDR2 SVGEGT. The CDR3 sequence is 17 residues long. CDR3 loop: CASSYRSRLAGQETQYF. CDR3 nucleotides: TGTGCCAGCAGTTACCGCTCCCGACTAGCGGGGCAAGAGACCCAGTACTTC.

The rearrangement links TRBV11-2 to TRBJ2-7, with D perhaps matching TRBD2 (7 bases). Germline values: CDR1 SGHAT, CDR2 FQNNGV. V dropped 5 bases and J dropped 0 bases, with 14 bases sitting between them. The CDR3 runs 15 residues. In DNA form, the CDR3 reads TGTGCCAGCAGCCAGAACCGGGGGGCCTCCTACGAGCAGTACTTC. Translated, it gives CASSQNRGASYEQYF.

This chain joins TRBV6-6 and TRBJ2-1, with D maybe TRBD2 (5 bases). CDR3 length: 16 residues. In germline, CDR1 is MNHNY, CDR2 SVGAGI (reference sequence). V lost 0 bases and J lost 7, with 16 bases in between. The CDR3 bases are TGTGCCAGCAGTTACTCGGGCGGGTCGATTGGGAATGAGCAGTTCTTC. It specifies CASSYSGGSIGNEQFF.

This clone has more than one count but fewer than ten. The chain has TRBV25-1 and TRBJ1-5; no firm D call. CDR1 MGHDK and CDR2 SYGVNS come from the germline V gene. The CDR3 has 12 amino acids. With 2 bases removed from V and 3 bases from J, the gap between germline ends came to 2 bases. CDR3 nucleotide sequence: TGTGCCAGCAGTGAACTCAATCAGCCCCAGCATTTT. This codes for CASSELNQPQHF.

CDR3 in DNA: TGCAGCGTTGTAGTGACAGCTATCGGCTACACCTTC. This codes for CSVVVTAIGYTF. The V and J genes are TRBV29-1 and TRBJ1-2; a possible D gene is TRBD1 (5 bases). CDR1 and CDR2 (germline): SQVTM, ANQGSEA. This CDR3 contains 12 residues. With 4 bases removed from V and 8 bases from J, the gap between germline ends came to 14 bases.

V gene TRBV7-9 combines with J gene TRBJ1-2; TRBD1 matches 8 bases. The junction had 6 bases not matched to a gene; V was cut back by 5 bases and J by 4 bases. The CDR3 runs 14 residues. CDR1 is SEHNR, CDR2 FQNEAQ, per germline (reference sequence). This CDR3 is CASSTAGGSYGYTF. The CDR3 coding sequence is TGTGCCAGCAGCACAGCAGGGGGCAGCTATGGCTACACCTTC.

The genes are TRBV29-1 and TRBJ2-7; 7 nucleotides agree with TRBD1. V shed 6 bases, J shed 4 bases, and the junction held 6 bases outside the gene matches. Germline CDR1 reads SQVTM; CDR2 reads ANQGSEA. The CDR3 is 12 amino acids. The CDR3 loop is CSVGTANYEQYF. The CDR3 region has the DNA TGCAGCGTCGGGACAGCGAATTACGAGCAGTACTTC.

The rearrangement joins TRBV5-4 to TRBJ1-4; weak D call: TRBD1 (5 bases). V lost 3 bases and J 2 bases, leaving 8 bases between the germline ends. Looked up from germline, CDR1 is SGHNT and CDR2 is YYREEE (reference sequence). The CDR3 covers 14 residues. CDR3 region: CASSWGDTNEKLFF. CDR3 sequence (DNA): TGTGCCAGCAGCTGGGGGGATACTAATGAAAAACTGTTTTTT.